One sample yielded the 15 T cell receptor beta chains listed below, sequenced in a study of blood T cell repertoires in COVID-19. Only in-frame clones appear in the TCRdb table, and some are missing; sequencing was by immunoSEQ multiplex PCR. This table holds 120,000 or so clones, roughly 90% found once. The sequencing sample was made of peripheral blood. The receptors derive from a man between 65 and 79 years old who had recovered from COVID-19.

This rearrangement joins TRBV20-1 to TRBJ1-5; D is unresolved. Germline loops: CDR1 DFQATT, CDR2 SNEGSKA (reference sequence). CDR3 length: 15 amino acids. V lost 3 bases and J lost 0, with 12 bases in between. CDR3 protein: CSASGEIYSNQPQHF. The CDR3 DNA follows: TGCAGTGCTAGTGGGGAGATTTATAGCAATCAGCCCCAGCATTTT.

This chain joins TRBV9 and TRBJ2-1, with 8 bases lining up with TRBD1. Germline V CDR1 and CDR2: SGDLS, YYNGEE. CDR3 size: 17 residues. Trimming removed 3 bases from V and 6 bases from J; junction bases left unmatched: 14. The CDR3 here is CASSEGPGGYPANEQFF. The CDR3 DNA follows: TGTGCCAGCAGCGAGGGCCCAGGGGGCTATCCGGCCAATGAGCAGTTCTTC.

CDR3 nucleotide sequence: TGTGCCAGCAGCGGGCTGGGAAACACCATATATTTT. This encodes CASSGLGNTIYF. The rearrangement links TRBV9 to TRBJ1-3; D remains unclear. The CDR3 has 12 amino acids. CDR1 SGDLS and CDR2 YYNGEE come from the germline V gene. Trimming took off 3 bases at V and 4 bases at J, with 5 bases between the two ends.

This clone was seen only once. This chain joins TRBV21-1 and TRBJ2-1; the tabulated D call, TRBD1, remains unverified against the DNA. TRBV21-1 counts as a pseudogene. This CDR3 region has 16 residues. Here the CDR3 DNA reads TGTGCCAGCAGCAAAGGGGACAGTCCTAAATTGAAAGGGGAGTTCTTC. This codes for CASSKGDSPKLKGEFF.

This clone was detected once. V gene TRBV7-2 combines with J gene TRBJ2-3; D not certain. This CDR3 comprises 14 residues. Trimming shortened V by 1 base and J by 0 bases, and 5 bases separated the two germline ends. Looked up from germline, CDR1 is SGHTA and CDR2 is FQGNSA. CDR3 protein: CASSLGLSTDTQYF. The CDR3 DNA reads TGTGCCAGCAGCTTAGGTCTCAGCACAGATACGCAGTATTTT.

The V gene is TRBV23-1, the J gene TRBJ2-3, with 9 bases identical to TRBD2. TRBV23-1 is known as an ORF, though its function is uncertain. The trim removed 2 bases at V and 2 bases at J, leaving 11 bases unmatched. This CDR3 comprises 18 residues. CDR3 sequence reads: CASSQEAGASGVTDTQYF. As DNA, the CDR3 is TGCGCCAGCAGTCAAGAAGCCGGGGCTAGCGGGGTCACAGATACGCAGTATTTT.

The rearrangement uses TRBV28 and TRBJ2-1, with TRBD2 as a possible D gene (7 bases). Germline loops: CDR1 MDHEN, CDR2 SYDVKM. The V end was cut by 5 bases, the J end by 5 bases, with 16 bases between. The CDR3 covers 15 residues. In DNA form, the CDR3 reads TGTGCCAGCAGTGAGGCGGGGGCGGCTCACAATGAGCAGTTCTTC. As protein: CASSEAGAAHNEQFF.

The V gene is TRBV10-1, the J gene TRBJ2-3, with TRBD2 as a possible D gene (6 bases). Germline loops: CDR1 WNHNN, CDR2 SYGVQD (reference sequence). The CDR3 consists of 18 residues. V lost 0 bases to trimming and J lost 1 base, with 17 bases between them. CDR3 sequence (DNA): TGCGCCAGCAGTGAGTCGACGACTAGGTCGGTTCGCACAGATACGCAGTATTTT. Its translation: CASSESTTRSVRTDTQYF.

The rearrangement uses TRBV5-1 and TRBJ2-5; D is perhaps TRBD2 (6 bases). The CDR3 covers 15 residues. Germline V lookup: CDR1 SGHRS, CDR2 YFSETQ. V lost 4 bases, J lost 4 bases, and 17 bases lay in between. The CDR3 nucleotides are TGCGCCAGCAGCCCCCCCGGGAGAGGGATAGAGACCCAGTACTTC. Translating it yields CASSPPGRGIETQYF.

The chain recombines TRBV4-3 with TRBJ1-1; D gene uncertain. In germline, CDR1 is LGHNA, CDR2 YSLEER. Trimming cost V 4 bases and J 2 bases, with 14 bases left between them. This CDR3 has 15 residues. The CDR3 DNA follows: TGCGCCAGCAGCCTCCTGGGAGTAACAAACACTGAAGCTTTCTTT. Residues: CASSLLGVTNTEAFF.

This sequence joins TRBV9 and TRBJ2-1; 9 bases line up with TRBD2. CDR3 length: 17 residues. Germline CDR1 is SGDLS and CDR2 is YYNGEE. Germline trimming cut 2 bases from V and 7 bases from J; bases unmatched to any gene: 13. CDR3 sequence (DNA): TGTGCCAGCAGCGTCGACCTAGGACTAGCGTGGGGGAATGAGCAGTTCTTC. This codes for CASSVDLGLAWGNEQFF.

This chain links TRBV28 with TRBJ1-3, with no clear D. The germline V gene has CDR1 MDHEN and CDR2 SYDVKM. The CDR3 spans 15 residues. V shed 3 bases and J shed 0 bases, with 9 bases lying between them. CDR3 in amino acids: CASSLAASSGNTIYF. CDR3 sequence (DNA): TGTGCCAGCAGTTTGGCCGCTAGCTCTGGAAACACCATATATTTT.

Only one count was recorded for this clone. The chain employs TRBV29-1 and TRBJ1-1; 8 positions match TRBD1. There are 12 residues in the CDR3. With 6 bases clipped from V and 10 bases from J, the junction kept 10 bases outside the gene matches. Germline lookup yields CDR1 SQVTM and CDR2 ANQGSEA. CDR3 in DNA: TGCAGCGTGAGGCAGGGGGCGATAGCAGCTTTCTTT. Amino acid sequence: CSVRQGAIAAFF. Drawing the rest from reference TRBV29-1 and TRBJ1-1, the complete variable domain is SAVISQKPSRDICQRGTSLTIQCQVDSQVTMMFWYRQQPGQSLTLIATANQGSEATYESGFVIDKFPISRPNLTFSTLTVSNMSPEDSSIYLCSVRQGAIAAFFGQGTRLTVV.

The chain carries TRBV10-2 and TRBJ1-2; D not certain. The CDR3 is made up of 13 amino acids. Germline assignment: CDR1 WSHSY and CDR2 SAAADI. The ends were cut back, 10 bases at V and 5 bases at J, with 17 bases in the middle. The CDR3 loop reads CATRPQDGYGYTF. CDR3 sequence (DNA): TGCGCCACCCGACCCCAGGATGGGTATGGCTACACCTTC.

The chain has TRBV24-1 and TRBJ2-1, with 7 positions matching TRBD2. The CDR3 is 15 residues long. Losses at the gene ends were 4 bases for V and 2 bases for J; bases not matched to a gene: 4. Germline V gene sequence: CDR1 KGHDR, CDR2 SFDVKD. The CDR3 region is CATSDPGTTYNEQFF. CDR3 coding DNA: TGTGCCACCAGTGACCCCGGGACTACCTACAATGAGCAGTTCTTC.